The present T cell receptor beta chain was sequenced within a study of blood T cell repertoires in COVID-19 (dated by TCRdb to the early 2020s). For the study in its entirety: Samples from collaborators originated in the United States, Italy and Spain and spanned both the acute and convalescent phases of COVID-19. The prospective study material was composed of cDNA or gDNA derived from T cells, B-cell-depleted T cells, or PBMCs. The dataset comprised deeply sampled blood TCRbeta repertoires from subjects exposed to, actively infected with, or recovered from COVID-19. The repertoires were released in a freely available public database intended as a resource for research on the immune response to SARS-CoV-2. The samples were drawn from two sources: the first 160 participants of the ongoing ImmuneRACE study, and fewer than 1,500 subjects contributed by 6 global collaborators. Sample metadata almost always included a de-identified subject ID, COVID-19 status, age in years and sex. Where available, HLA class I and class II types were taken from metadata supplied by the sample provider and were not determined by assay-based typing.

Germline trimming: 4 bases from V, 0 bases from J; junction bases outside gene matches: 6. From the cysteine up to the phenylalanine, the CDR3 has a length of 17 residues. Only CDR3 DNA remains: 51 bases, in frame from the first base. The germline V gene gives CDR1 as MDHEN and CDR2 as SYDVKM. In the prospective study, participants were roughly 18 to 100 years old, resided in around 25 geographic areas of the United States, and were enrolled through a virtual design. In the prospective study, participants were assigned to cohorts based on the clinical history participants reported in a screening survey and a study questionnaire. Recovered participants in ImmuneRACE Cohort 3 were defined as having two consecutive negative NP/OP PCR tests, clearance from a healthcare professional, or resolution of symptoms. In the prospective study, whole blood, serum and a nasopharyngeal or oropharyngeal swab were collected from each participant by mobile phlebotomists. Prospective study participants could optionally give additional blood draws and questionnaires over an approximately two-month period. Blood samples from the prospective study were shipped frozen or at room temperature prior to DNA extraction.

TCRbeta CDR3 regions were amplified from genomic DNA by means of the immunoSEQ Assay, a bias-controlled multiplex PCR. The original pipeline was this. Within the assay, amplification of reference gene primers was used to estimate how many nucleated cells each sample contained. To quantify the absolute abundance of each unique TCRbeta CDR3 rearrangement, sequence reads were collapsed and filtered. For each sample, productive Simpson clonality was calculated as the square root of Simpson's diversity index over productive rearrangements. TCRdb retrieved this table from immuneACCESS and kept in-frame rearrangements only. Not all clones are present; in checked studies, unresolved V genes account for under half, and no reason is known for the remainder. D and trimming were read from the DNA, whereas the V and J calls and clone size are those reported in that table. Here the sample has roughly 400,000 clones; nearly 90% occur a single time. The ten largest clones take up 1.5% to 2% of the sample.

As regards this clone: The antigen this receptor binds is unknown. Qualities for individual bases were not recorded, and no much larger clone is one base off.

Broader findings and caveats from the paper: The quantity of clinical and demographic metadata differed by source and by participant and was supplied without curation.

The source of this sequence is a woman between 25 and 40 years old who had recovered from COVID-19. The V gene is TRBV28 and the J gene is TRBJ1-5, with 10 bases aligning to TRBD1. The sample was PBMCs or T cells enriched from blood (not recorded which). In nucleotides, the sequence is TGTGCCAGCAGTTGGGACAGGGGTCGGGCTAGCAATCAGCCCCAGCATTTT. The encoded protein is CASSWDRGRASNQPQHF.